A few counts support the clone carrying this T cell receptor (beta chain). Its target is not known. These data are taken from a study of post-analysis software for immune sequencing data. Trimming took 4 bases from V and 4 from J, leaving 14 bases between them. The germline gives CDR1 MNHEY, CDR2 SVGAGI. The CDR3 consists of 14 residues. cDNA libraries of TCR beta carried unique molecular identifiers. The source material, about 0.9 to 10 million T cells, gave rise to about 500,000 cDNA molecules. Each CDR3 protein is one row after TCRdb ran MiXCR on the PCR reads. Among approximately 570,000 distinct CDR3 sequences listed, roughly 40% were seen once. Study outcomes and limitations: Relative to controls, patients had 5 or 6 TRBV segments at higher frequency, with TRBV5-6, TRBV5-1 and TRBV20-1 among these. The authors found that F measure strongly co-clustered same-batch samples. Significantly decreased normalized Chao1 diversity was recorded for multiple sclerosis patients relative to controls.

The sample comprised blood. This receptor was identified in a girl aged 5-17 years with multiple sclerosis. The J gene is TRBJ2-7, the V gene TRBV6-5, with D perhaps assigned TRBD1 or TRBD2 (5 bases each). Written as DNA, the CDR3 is TGTGCCAGCAGTTCGTGGGACGGATCATACGAGCAGTACTTC. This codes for CASSSWDGSYEQYF.